What follows are 28 T cell receptor beta chains derived from one specimen sequenced in a study of blood T cell repertoires in COVID-19. Measured with immunoSEQ multiplex PCR; TCRdb has only the in-frame clones, and not every one. The sample holds around 220,000 clones, around 86% seen once. Input material: peripheral blood. All receptors come from an elderly woman with COVID-19, enrolled during active disease.

V is TRBV30 and J is TRBJ2-5; TRBD2 might be the D (6 bases). Trimming shortened V by 0 bases and J by 7 bases, and 18 bases separated the two germline ends. Germline CDR1 is GTSNPN and CDR2 is SVGIG (reference sequence). The CDR3 is 15 amino acids. CDR3 sequence: CAWSVGDWGGGTQYF. DNA of the CDR3: TGTGCCTGGAGTGTAGGAGACTGGGGAGGTGGGACCCAGTACTTC.

The J gene is TRBJ1-2, the V gene TRBV2; 9 positions match TRBD1. Per the germline V gene, CDR1 is SNHLY and CDR2 is FYNNEI. J lost 2 bases, V lost 8 bases, and 6 bases had no gene match. The CDR3 extends over 14 amino acids. The DNA for the CDR3 is TGTGCCAGCCAACAGGGGGCCTACAACTATGGCTACACCTTC. It yields the protein CASQQGAYNYGYTF.

The chain is built from TRBV7-2 and TRBJ1-2; 10 positions agree with TRBD1. Germline CDR1 reads SGHTA; CDR2 reads FQGNSA. The CDR3 is made up of 13 amino acids. V lost 5 bases, J lost 8 bases, and 5 bases stayed unmatched. CDR3 sequence reads: CASSPRTGGGYTF. The CDR3 DNA is TGTGCCAGCAGCCCCCGGACAGGGGGGGGCTACACCTTC.

This clone was observed once. This chain uses TRBV19 with TRBJ2-1, with 12 bases lining up with TRBD2. The germline V gene has CDR1 LNHDA and CDR2 SQIVND (reference sequence). The CDR3 sequence is 19 residues long. The V and J ends lost 1 base and 2 bases, in that order; junction bases with no gene match: 9. CDR3 region: CASSIVVGTSGPPYNEQFF. Written as DNA, the CDR3 is TGTGCCAGTAGTATAGTAGTTGGGACTAGCGGGCCCCCCTACAATGAGCAGTTCTTC.

The J gene is TRBJ1-2, the V gene TRBV7-9; D perhaps matches TRBD1 (5 bases). V lost 5 bases, J lost 1 base, and 8 bases lay in between. Germline V gene lookup returns CDR1 SEHNR and CDR2 FQNEAQ (reference sequence). CDR3 size: 13 residues. Here the CDR3 DNA reads TGTGCCAGCAGCCCGACAGTTAACTATGGCTACACCTTC. Its translation: CASSPTVNYGYTF.

The chain recombines TRBV3-1 (or the pseudogene TRBV3-2) with TRBJ1-5; TRBD1 matches at 9 bases. Germline assignment: CDR1 LGHDT and CDR2 YNNKEL (reference sequence). CDR3 length: 16 amino acids. After removal of 2 bases from V and 7 bases from J, the junction contained 9 bases not matched to a gene. The CDR3 loop is CASSQRWTGEGQPQHF. CDR3 sequence (DNA): TGTGCCAGCAGCCAAAGGTGGACAGGGGAGGGCCAGCCCCAGCATTTT.

The gene calls are TRBV4-1 and TRBJ1-2, with TRBD1 matching over 8 bases. CDR1 is MGHRA, CDR2 YSYEKL, per germline. CDR3 length: 15 residues. V trimming: 1 base; J trimming: 5 bases; junction bases outside the gene matches: 6. CDR3 loop: CASSQADREGYGYTF. The CDR3 nucleotides read TGCGCCAGCAGCCAAGCGGACAGGGAAGGGTATGGCTACACCTTC.

The table lists this clone with a count of one. The chain carries TRBV19 and TRBJ1-2, with 8 bases lining up with TRBD1. CDR1 and CDR2 (germline): LNHDA, SQIVND (reference sequence). V trimming: 7 bases; J trimming: 4 bases; junction bases outside the gene matches: 8. This CDR3 comprises 14 residues. For the CDR3, the DNA is TGTGCCAGTACCGCAGAGACAGGGGTCTATGGCTACACCTTC. Its translation is CASTAETGVYGYTF. Combining the CDR3 with reference TRBV19 and TRBJ1-2 gives the whole variable domain DGGITQSPKYLFRKEGQNVTLSCEQNLNHDAMYWYRQDPGQGLRLIYYSQIVNDFQKGDIAEGYSVSREKKESFPLTVTSAQKNPTAFYLCASTAETGVYGYTFGSGTRLTVV.

This clone was seen a few times. The CDR3 DNA follows: TGTGCCAGCAGCCCTCCGTCTTATAATTCACCCCTCCACTTT. The encoded protein is CASSPPSYNSPLHF. The gene calls are TRBV11-2 and TRBJ1-6, with D uncertain. Germline V CDR1 and CDR2: SGHAT, FQNNGV. Trimming shortened V by 5 bases and J by 4 bases, and 9 bases separated the two germline ends. The CDR3 sequence is 14 residues long. The whole variable domain, remainder taken from reference TRBV11-2 and TRBJ1-6, is EAGVAQSPRYKIIEKRQSVAFWCNPISGHATLYWYQQILGQGPKLLIQFQNNGVVDDSQLPKDRFSAERLKGVDSTLKIQPAKLEDSAVYLCASSPPSYNSPLHFGNGTRLTVT.

This rearrangement joins TRBV28 to TRBJ1-3; no clear D. Trimming removed 6 bases from V and 7 bases from J, with 16 bases in between. The germline V gene encodes CDR1 MDHEN and CDR2 SYDVKM. The CDR3 sequence is 14 residues long. DNA for the CDR3: TGTGCCAGCAGCCCGGGGAGAAGACTTAACACCATATATTTT. Its translation: CASSPGRRLNTIYF.

The chain employs TRBV20-1 and TRBJ1-2, with 10 bases aligning to TRBD1. V trimming: 3 bases; J trimming: 4 bases; junction bases outside the gene matches: 5. This CDR3 contains 14 residues. Germline loops: CDR1 DFQATT, CDR2 SNEGSKA (reference sequence). The CDR3 sequence is CSASTRTGGYGYTF. In DNA form, the CDR3 reads TGCAGTGCTAGTACCCGGACAGGGGGCTATGGCTACACCTTC.

The table lists this clone with a count of one. The chain uses TRBV4-2 and TRBJ2-7; no definite D call. V was shortened by 4 bases and J by 7 bases, with 20 bases between the two germline ends. CDR1 and CDR2 from the germline V gene are LGHNA and YNFKEQ. This CDR3 comprises 15 residues. The CDR3 coding sequence is TGTGCCAGCAGCCTCCATCCAGGCCGCGCAGGAGAGCAGTACTTC. The encoded protein is CASSLHPGRAGEQYF.

CDR3 sequence reads: CASSLTPGEQYF. The CDR3 DNA reads as TGTGCCAGCTCACTCACTCCGGGTGAGCAGTACTTC. The chain carries TRBV18 and TRBJ2-7; D gene unclear. In germline, CDR1 is KGHSH, CDR2 LQKENI. CDR3 length: 12 amino acids. V lost 4 bases, J lost 7 bases, and 11 bases lay in between. Filled out from reference TRBV18 and TRBJ2-7, the complete variable domain reads NAGVMQNPRHLVRRRGQEARLRCSPMKGHSHVYWYRQLPEEGLKFMVYLQKENIIDESGMPKERFSAEFPKEGPSILRIQQVVRGDSAAYFCASSLTPGEQYFGPGTRLTVT.

This clone was detected once. The V gene is TRBV7-3, the J gene TRBJ2-2; D remains unclear. The V and J ends lost 2 bases and 1 base respectively, with 5 bases between them. CDR3 length equals 14 residues. CDR1 SGHTA and CDR2 FQGTGA come from the germline V gene. CDR3 in amino acids: CASSLRWNTGELFF. DNA for the CDR3: TGTGCCAGCAGCTTACGGTGGAACACCGGGGAGCTGTTTTTT. Based on the CDR3 plus reference TRBV7-3 and TRBJ2-2, the full variable domain is GAGVSQTPSNKVTEKGKYVELRCDPISGHTALYWYRQSLGQGPEFLIYFQGTGAADDSGLPNDRFFAVRPEGSVSTLKIQRTERGDSAVYLCASSLRWNTGELFFGEGSRLTVL.

The chain is built from TRBV5-4 and TRBJ2-1, with D perhaps matching TRBD2 (7 bases). From germline, CDR1 is SGHNT and CDR2 YYREEE (reference sequence). CDR3 length: 17 residues. V was trimmed by 3 bases and J by 2 bases, leaving 18 bases between them. This CDR3 is CASSSPGSGGTYNEQFF. The CDR3 nucleotides are TGTGCCAGCAGCTCCCCCGGGTCGGGGGGCACCTACAATGAGCAGTTCTTC.

The chain links TRBV7-6 to TRBJ2-7; 7 nucleotides line up with TRBD1. V was pared by 4 bases and J by 0 bases, with 3 bases of the junction left unmatched. There are 14 residues in the CDR3. CDR1 SGHVS and CDR2 FNYEAQ come from the germline V gene. CDR3 loop: CASSSQGISYEQYF. CDR3 bases: TGTGCCAGCAGCTCACAGGGGATCTCCTACGAGCAGTACTTC. Full variable domain (outside the CDR3, taken from reference TRBV7-6 and TRBJ2-7): GAGVSQSPRYKVTKRGQDVALRCDPISGHVSLYWYRQALGQGPEFLTYFNYEAQQDKSGLPNDRFSAERPEGSISTLTIQRTEQRDSAMYRCASSSQGISYEQYFGPGTRLTVT.

The V gene is TRBV4-3, the J gene TRBJ1-2, with D uncertain. The CDR3 loop spans 16 amino acids. Looked up from germline, CDR1 is LGHNA and CDR2 is YSLEER. Between the trimmed V and J ends, which lost 1 base and 8 bases, there was a span of 20 bases. DNA of the CDR3: TGCGCCAGCAGCCAAGCCGACGTTGCCTCAACGGGAGGCTACACCTTC. Protein: CASSQADVASTGGYTF.

As regards this clone: Other DNA sequences in this sample translate to the same CDR3. This chain uses TRBV24-1 with TRBJ1-3; no clear D gene. This CDR3 is built from 13 residues. The V gene lost 3 bases and the J gene lost 4 bases, with 6 bases spanning the gap. The germline V gene encodes CDR1 KGHDR and CDR2 SFDVKD. DNA of the CDR3: TGTGCCACCAGTGATCTGAGGGGAAACACCATATATTTT. This translates into CATSDLRGNTIYF.

The chain recombines TRBV7-3 with TRBJ2-3; D ambiguous. CDR1 SGHTA and CDR2 FQGTGA come from the germline V gene. The V end lost 4 bases, the J end lost 2 bases, and 7 bases lay between the germline ends. The length of the CDR3 is 13 residues. The CDR3 loop reads CASSSDSTDTQYF. In DNA, the CDR3 is TGTGCCAGCAGCTCAGACTCCACAGATACGCAGTATTTT.

This clone was picked up one time. The chain employs TRBV15 and TRBJ2-7, with TRBD1 identical over 12 bases. Unmatched junction bases numbered 2, after V lost 0 bases and J lost 2 bases. CDR1 and CDR2 (germline): LNHNV, YYDKDF (reference sequence). CDR3 length equals 16 residues. The CDR3 DNA is TGTGCCACCAGCAGAGACCGGGACAGGGGGCCCTACGAGCAGTACTTC. This gives the protein CATSRDRDRGPYEQYF.

This sequence joins TRBV6-5 and TRBJ1-3, with 10 bases aligning to TRBD1. The V gene end was trimmed by 4 bases and the J gene end by 7 bases; junction bases not matched to a gene: 10. Germline V gene data show CDR1 as MNHEY and CDR2 as SVGAGI. This CDR3 has 16 residues. CDR3 coding DNA: TGTGCCAGCAGTTCGTTAGGGACAGGGGTCGGGAACACCATATATTTT. This translates into CASSSLGTGVGNTIYF.

This clone was seen once. This chain links TRBV9 with TRBJ2-5; D ambiguous. This CDR3 has 13 amino acids. Germline V gene data show CDR1 as SGDLS and CDR2 as YYNGEE. Trimming pared 0 bases from V and 5 bases from J, leaving 8 bases between. The CDR3 here is CASSVAIGETQYF. The CDR3 DNA reads as TGTGCCAGCAGCGTAGCTATCGGGGAGACCCAGTACTTC.

The CDR3: CASSSGGNSYNEQFF. The CDR3 DNA reads TGCGCCAGCAGCAGCGGCGGGAACTCCTACAATGAGCAGTTCTTC. This chain joins TRBV5-1 and TRBJ2-1; weak D call: TRBD2 (6 bases). V was pared by 4 bases and J by 0 bases, with 11 bases between. The CDR3 runs to 15 residues. Germline V gene lookup returns CDR1 SGHRS and CDR2 YFSETQ.

J is TRBJ2-6 and V is TRBV5-1; no clear D. CDR1 SGHRS and CDR2 YFSETQ come from the germline V gene. The V and J ends lost 0 bases and 1 base respectively, with 5 bases between them. The CDR3 extends over 15 amino acids. In nucleotides, the CDR3 is TGCGCCAGCAGCTTGGATACTTCTGGGGCCAACGTCCTGACTTTC. Amino acid sequence: CASSLDTSGANVLTF.

The V gene is TRBV6-5, the J gene TRBJ1-5; D ambiguous. The V gene lost 6 bases and the J gene lost 7 bases, with 19 bases spanning the gap. Germline lookup yields CDR1 MNHEY and CDR2 SVGAGI. The CDR3 sequence is 15 residues long. DNA for the CDR3: TGTGCCAGCAGCCCCAGCGGAGGGTCTTGGCAGCCCCAGCATTTT. This codes for CASSPSGGSWQPQHF.

This chain links TRBV19 with TRBJ1-2; D is uncertain. Looked up from germline, CDR1 is LNHDA and CDR2 is SQIVND (reference sequence). The V gene lost 4 bases and the J gene lost 4 bases, with 10 bases spanning the gap. This CDR3 contains 13 residues. The CDR3 protein is CASSTLAGYGYTF. In DNA form, the CDR3 reads TGTGCCAGTAGTACCCTTGCAGGCTATGGCTACACCTTC.

This clone has just a few counts. The V and J genes are TRBV28 and TRBJ1-2; D is unresolved. The germline V gene has CDR1 MDHEN and CDR2 SYDVKM. Trimming stripped 6 bases from V and 4 bases from J, with 15 bases between. This CDR3 has 14 amino acids. The CDR3 DNA is TGTGCCAGCAGCCGGGGTTGGCCGGCCTATGGCTACACCTTC. Encoded protein: CASSRGWPAYGYTF.

The V and J genes are TRBV6-1 and TRBJ2-1; D uncertain. Trimming took 5 bases from V and 6 from J, leaving 5 bases between them. In germline, CDR1 is MNHNS, CDR2 SASEGT. This CDR3 comprises 11 residues. This CDR3 is CASSSINEQFF. The CDR3 coding sequence is TGTGCCAGCAGTTCCATCAATGAGCAGTTCTTC.